Shown below are 18 T cell receptor beta chains from a single sample sequenced in a study of T cells in Graves' hyperthyroidism and ophthalmopathy. TCR beta CDR3 regions were amplified from RNA. First-round RT-PCR with HTBI primers amplified the TCR CDR3 region. TCRdb recomputed calls from the multiplex PCR reads with MiXCR, one row per CDR3 protein. The table includes 300,000 to 450,000 distinct CDR3 sequences, roughly 20% detected once. The sample taken for sequencing was blood. The receptors shown here come from a man aged 18 to 30 with Graves' ophthalmopathy.

The genes are TRBV5-6 and TRBJ2-1; TRBD2 agrees at 8 bases. Per germline, CDR1 SGHDT and CDR2 YYEEEE. The CDR3 consists of 16 residues. With V trimmed by 0 bases and J by 10 bases, 12 bases remained unmatched. The CDR3 is CASSLGTAGGAGEQFF. The CDR3 DNA follows: TGTGCCAGCAGCTTGGGGACGGCGGGGGGAGCGGGGGAGCAGTTCTTC.

J is TRBJ1-2 and V is TRBV28, with D hard to call. The CDR3 spans 12 residues. CDR1 is MDHEN and CDR2 is SYDVKM in the germline V gene. The V end lost 3 bases, the J end lost 5 bases, and 7 bases lay between the germline ends. The CDR3 sequence is CASSLYTYGYTF. The DNA of the CDR3 is TGTGCCAGCAGTTTGTATACTTATGGCTACACCTTC.

This clonotype was recorded many times. J is TRBJ1-4 and V is TRBV3-1; TRBD1 matches 9 bases. Germline CDR1 and CDR2: LGHDT and YNNKEL (reference sequence). V was clipped by 4 bases and J by 0 bases; unmatched bases: 6. The CDR3 consists of 17 residues. DNA of the CDR3: TGTGCCAGCAGCCCGCAAGGACAGGGGTCAACTAATGAAAAACTGTTTTTT. It specifies CASSPQGQGSTNEKLFF.

There are a few counts of this clonotype. The genes are TRBV6-1 and TRBJ2-2; D unclear. The CDR3 length is 15 residues. Germline V gene sequence: CDR1 MNHNS, CDR2 SASEGT. V was cut by 5 bases and J by 1 base, with 11 bases left in between. The CDR3 DNA reads TGTGCCAGCAGTTATACGGCCCAGAACACCGGGGAGCTGTTTTTT. Protein product: CASSYTAQNTGELFF.

The rearrangement joins TRBV20-1 to TRBJ1-2; no firm D call. Trimming pared 3 bases from V and 8 bases from J, leaving 7 bases between. The CDR3 runs to 10 residues. Germline V gene lookup returns CDR1 DFQATT and CDR2 SNEGSKA (reference sequence). The CDR3 DNA sequence: TGCAGTGCTAGTGATGTGGGCTACACCTTC. Translated: CSASDVGYTF.

This clonotype was seen a few times. The rearrangement joins TRBV4-1 to TRBJ2-7; perhaps D is TRBD1 or TRBD2 (7 bases each). The CDR3 is made up of 15 amino acids. V dropped 2 bases and J dropped 4 bases, with 15 bases sitting between them. Looked up from germline, CDR1 is MGHRA and CDR2 is YSYEKL. DNA for the CDR3: TGCGCCAGCAGCCAATGGGAGGGGGCAGAGTACGAGCAGTACTTC. It is translated as CASSQWEGAEYEQYF.

This clonotype came up many times. The rearrangement links TRBV9 to TRBJ1-5; D possibly corresponds to TRBD1 (6 bases). The CDR3 extends over 14 amino acids. The V end lost 5 bases, the J end lost 7 bases, and 16 bases lay between the germline ends. Germline V gives CDR1 SGDLS, CDR2 YYNGEE. CDR3 coding DNA: TGTGCCAGCAGTCCGGCGGGGGGCTGGCAGCCCCAGCATTTT. Protein sequence: CASSPAGGWQPQHF.

This clonotype was recorded many times. V gene TRBV27 combines with J gene TRBJ2-1; 10 positions agree with TRBD2. Losses at the gene ends were 5 bases for V and 2 bases for J; bases not matched to a gene: 3. The CDR3 covers 15 residues. CDR1 and CDR2 (germline): MNHEY, SMNVEV (reference sequence). The CDR3 reads CASSISGGPYNEQFF. The CDR3 DNA follows: TGTGCCAGCAGTATTAGCGGGGGGCCCTACAATGAGCAGTTCTTC.

Details on this clonotype: A much larger clone lies a single base off, so this may be a read error. This chain links TRBV3-1 with TRBJ1-6; D gene uncertain. V lost 6 bases to trimming and J lost 5 bases, with 17 bases between them. The CDR3 spans 16 residues. Germline values: CDR1 LGHDT, CDR2 YNNKEL (reference sequence). The CDR3 DNA is TGTGCCAGCAGGAAGGAGGCAGGAGAACATAATTCACCCCTCCACTTT. Amino acids: CASRKEAGEHNSPLHF.

This clonotype was recorded at least ten times. CDR3 amino acids: CASSLQGLGEKLFF. DNA of the CDR3: TGTGCCAGCAGCTTGCAGGGATTGGGTGAAAAACTGTTTTTT. The V and J genes are TRBV5-6 and TRBJ1-4, with D maybe TRBD1 (5 bases). V gave up 1 base and J gave up 7 bases, with 11 bases separating them. CDR1 is SGHDT and CDR2 is YYEEEE in the germline V gene. This CDR3 has 14 residues.

This chain connects TRBV7-9 to TRBJ2-7; D may be TRBD2 (6 bases). The CDR3 is 14 amino acids. V was pared by 2 bases and J by 3 bases, with 11 bases between. Germline V lookup: CDR1 SEHNR, CDR2 FQNEAQ (reference sequence). The CDR3 bases are TGTGCCAGCAGCTTAAGGGACTTTTTCTACGAGCAGTACTTC. Amino acid sequence: CASSLRDFFYEQYF.

This clonotype has only a few counts. The chain couples TRBV20-1 to TRBJ1-2; 11 bases agree with TRBD1. Germline V gene sequence: CDR1 DFQATT, CDR2 SNEGSKA (reference sequence). After removal of 6 bases from V and 7 bases from J, the junction contained 7 bases not matched to a gene. CDR3 length equals 13 residues. For the CDR3, the DNA is TGCAGTGCCAAGGACAGGGGGCATTTTGGCTACACCTTC. Its protein product is CSAKDRGHFGYTF.

In its sample, this clonotype was seen many times. V usage is TRBV28 and J usage is TRBJ2-2, with D possibly TRBD2 on 6 matching bases. Germline V gives CDR1 MDHEN, CDR2 SYDVKM. This CDR3 contains 15 residues. The V end was cut by 5 bases, the J end by 4 bases, with 14 bases between. In DNA form, the CDR3 reads TGTGCCAGCAGTCCCGGGACTTCGGGCACCGGGGAGCTGTTTTTT. Protein product: CASSPGTSGTGELFF.

The gene calls are TRBV2 and TRBJ2-1, with TRBD1 matching over 9 bases. Unmatched junction bases numbered 7, after V lost 6 bases and J lost 7 bases. Germline V gene data show CDR1 as SNHLY and CDR2 as FYNNEI. The CDR3 loop spans 14 amino acids. The CDR3, as DNA: TGTGCCAGCAGGGACAGGGGTTTGTTGAATGAGCAGTTCTTC. This gives the protein CASRDRGLLNEQFF.

The sample holds many counts of this clonotype. The J gene is TRBJ2-1, the V gene TRBV11-2, with 13 bases that match TRBD2. CDR1 SGHAT and CDR2 FQNNGV come from the germline V gene. The CDR3 covers 16 residues. Trimming took 5 bases from V and 6 from J; bases not matched to a gene: 7. CDR3 protein: CASSSTSGGESNEQFF. CDR3 bases: TGTGCCAGCAGCAGCACTAGCGGGGGGGAGAGCAATGAGCAGTTCTTC.

This clonotype was detected a few times. The V and J genes are TRBV4-1 and TRBJ1-5; the D gene is possibly TRBD1 (6 bases). Germline V lookup: CDR1 MGHRA, CDR2 YSYEKL. V was pared by 1 base and J by 4 bases, with 11 bases between. The CDR3 spans 15 residues. This CDR3 is CASSQVNTGNQPQHF. DNA of the CDR3: TGCGCCAGCAGCCAAGTGAACACAGGGAATCAGCCCCAGCATTTT.

This clonotype occurred many times. J is TRBJ2-5 and V is TRBV3-1; D is possibly TRBD2 (5 bases). The CDR3 covers 17 residues. Germline values: CDR1 LGHDT, CDR2 YNNKEL (reference sequence). The V end lost 4 bases, the J end lost 1 base, and 19 bases lay between the germline ends. Written as DNA, the CDR3 is TGTGCCAGCAGCCGCCCGGGATCTGTGGGGTTCCAAGAGACCCAGTACTTC. It translates to CASSRPGSVGFQETQYF.

This clonotype appeared many times. The V and J genes are TRBV13 and TRBJ1-4; TRBD1 matches 8 bases. Trimming removed 1 base from V and 2 bases from J; junction bases left unmatched: 3. Germline-derived CDR1 and CDR2 are PRHDT and FYEKMQ (reference sequence). The CDR3 runs to 16 residues. The DNA of the CDR3 is TGTGCCAGCAGCTTAGCCAGGGGGCAGACTAATGAAAAACTGTTTTTT. It encodes CASSLARGQTNEKLFF.